Only a few counts were recorded for the clone carrying this T cell receptor (beta chain). Its antigen is currently unknown. The sample is drawn from a study of blood T cells in healthy people across ages. With a J-beta primer mix and a sample-barcoded 5' primer, a second PCR ran about 6 to 11 cycles. TCRdb re-called the 5' RACE reads with MiXCR, one entry per CDR3 protein. The table lists more than 550,000 distinct CDR3 sequences, about 20% of them singletons. The V gene's germline CDR1 is MGHRA and CDR2 YSYEKL. The CDR3 contains 14 residues. Germline trimming cut 4 bases from V and 3 bases from J; bases unmatched to any gene: 4. Donor samples were obtained from healthy Caucasian individuals from Russia, aged about 6 to 95. Total RNA amounts of at least 6 micrograms were extracted per sample. Whole-study results and caveats: Per-million-T-cell TCR beta diversity fell roughly linearly with age.

This rearrangement joins TRBV4-1 to TRBJ2-3, with 7 bases lining up with TRBD2. The sample comprised blood. The clonotype comes from a man aged 70-80 years in good health. CDR3: CASSPGTITDTQYF. For the CDR3, the DNA is TGCGCCAGCAGCCCTGGGACTATAACAGATACGCAGTATTTT.